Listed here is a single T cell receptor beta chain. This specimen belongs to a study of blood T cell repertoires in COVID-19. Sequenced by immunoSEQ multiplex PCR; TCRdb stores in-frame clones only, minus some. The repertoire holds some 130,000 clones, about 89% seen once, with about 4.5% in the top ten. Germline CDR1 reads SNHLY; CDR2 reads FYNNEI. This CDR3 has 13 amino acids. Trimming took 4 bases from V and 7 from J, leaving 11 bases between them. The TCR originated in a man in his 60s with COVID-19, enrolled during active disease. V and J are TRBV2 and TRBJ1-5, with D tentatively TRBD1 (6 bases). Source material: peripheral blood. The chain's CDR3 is CASSGQAGQPQHF. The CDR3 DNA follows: TGTGCCAGCAGTGGACAGGCCGGCCAGCCCCAGCATTTT.